The 14 T cell receptor beta chains listed next were all sequenced from one sample in a study of T cell repertoires in cytomegalovirus infection. TCRdb independently ran MiXCR on the reads; one entry per CDR3 protein. The repertoire has about 530,000 distinct CDR3 sequences, 26% of them found once; the top ten carry around 13%. Material: PBMCs. All receptors derive from a human donor in good health (CMV status not recorded). Some clones in this sample may be carry-over from other donors' samples.

This sequence joins TRBV19 and TRBJ1-5; D unclear. V lost 3 bases and J 5 bases, leaving 14 bases between the germline ends. The germline CDR1 and CDR2 sequences are LNHDA and SQIVND (reference sequence). The CDR3 consists of 15 residues. CDR3 nucleotide sequence: TGTGCCAGTAGTATCGACCTTCCTACAGATCAGCCCCAGCATTTT. Protein: CASSIDLPTDQPQHF.

The chain couples TRBV12-3 or TRBV12-4 to TRBJ2-3, with D maybe TRBD2 (5 bases). This CDR3 contains 16 residues. Trimming removed 6 bases at V and 5 bases at J, with 21 bases between. The CDR3 bases are TGTGCCAGCAGCCACACCCAGCTTGGGAGTGGAGATACGCAGTATTTT. Protein: CASSHTQLGSGDTQYF.

The genes are TRBV7-2 and TRBJ2-3; a possible D gene is TRBD2 (6 bases). This CDR3 comprises 15 residues. Germline V gene sequence: CDR1 SGHTA, CDR2 FQGNSA. Deletions cut 2 bases from V and 2 bases from J, with 11 bases between. The CDR3, as DNA: TGTGCCAGCAGCTTAAGGGCGGGGTTCACAGATACGCAGTATTTT. Its protein product is CASSLRAGFTDTQYF.

V gene TRBV27 combines with J gene TRBJ2-2, with D tentatively TRBD2 (5 bases). CDR3 length equals 16 residues. Germline assignment: CDR1 MNHEY and CDR2 SMNVEV (reference sequence). V was cut by 2 bases and J by 3 bases, with 13 bases left in between. Written as DNA, the CDR3 is TGTGCCAGCAGTTTAATTCGACTACCCGACACCGGGGAGCTGTTTTTT. Protein product: CASSLIRLPDTGELFF.

This clonotype was observed a handful of times. CDR3 residues: CASSQGPWGGYTF. The CDR3 region has the DNA TGCGCCAGCAGCCAAGGACCATGGGGTGGCTACACCTTC. The V call is TRBV4-1, the J call TRBJ1-2; D not certain. Germline V gene sequence: CDR1 MGHRA, CDR2 YSYEKL. The CDR3 has 13 residues. V was clipped by 1 base and J by 7 bases, with 10 bases between them.

The chain carries TRBV24-1 and TRBJ2-5; unclear D gene. Germline V gene lookup returns CDR1 KGHDR and CDR2 SFDVKD. The germline V and J ends were trimmed by 3 bases and 1 base, with 11 bases remaining between them. The CDR3 covers 15 residues. The CDR3, as DNA: TGTGCCACCAGTGATACCCGGGTCAGCCAAGAGACCCAGTACTTC. It translates to CATSDTRVSQETQYF.

This clonotype occurred many times. This sequence joins TRBV7-2 and TRBJ2-7; tentatively, D is TRBD1 or TRBD2 (5 bases each). This CDR3 spans 17 amino acids. Germline CDR1 is SGHTA and CDR2 is FQGNSA. Trimming removed 5 bases from V and 3 bases from J, with 23 bases in between. CDR3 loop: CASSPFSTAAQGYEQYF. The CDR3, as DNA: TGTGCCAGCAGCCCCTTCTCTACAGCGGCCCAGGGCTACGAGCAGTACTTC.

Many counts were recorded for this clonotype. The chain links TRBV12-5 to TRBJ2-7; 9 bases align to TRBD1. Germline values: CDR1 LGHNT, CDR2 FRNRAP. Trimming at V came to 5 bases and at J to 5 bases, leaving 4 bases not matched to a gene. There are 13 residues in the CDR3. CDR3 protein: CASGKDRGHEQYF. The CDR3 coding sequence is TGTGCTAGTGGTAAGGACAGGGGCCACGAGCAGTACTTC.

This rearrangement joins TRBV24-1 to TRBJ1-5; tentative D call: TRBD1 (5 bases). The CDR3 runs 12 residues. The V and J ends lost 2 bases and 11 bases respectively, with 9 bases between them. Germline CDR1 is KGHDR and CDR2 is SFDVKD. CDR3 sequence: CATSDSGLSQHF. CDR3 DNA sequence: TGTGCCACCAGTGATTCAGGGTTGTCCCAGCATTTT.

The CDR3 sequence: CASSGGRAPGGANVLTF. The CDR3 bases are TGTGCCAGCAGTGGCGGGAGGGCCCCGGGAGGGGCCAACGTCCTGACTTTC. The gene calls are TRBV3-1 and TRBJ2-6; TRBD2 aligns across 9 bases. The germline gives CDR1 LGHDT, CDR2 YNNKEL (reference sequence). J gave up 4 bases and V 6 bases, and 10 bases lay outside the gene matches. The CDR3 runs to 17 residues.

This clonotype appeared a few times. V and J are TRBV27 and TRBJ2-3; D call uncertain. Germline V gene lookup returns CDR1 MNHEY and CDR2 SMNVEV (reference sequence). The CDR3 contains 14 residues. The V end lost 6 bases, the J end lost 1 base, and 11 bases lay between the germline ends. DNA of the CDR3: TGTGCCAGCAGCCCCGCAAGGGGCACAGATACGCAGTATTTT. It translates to CASSPARGTDTQYF.

This clonotype was counted between two and nine times. The chain links TRBV5-4 to TRBJ2-5; 10 nucleotides agree with TRBD2. Germline V gives CDR1 SGHNT, CDR2 YYREEE (reference sequence). The V gene end was trimmed by 2 bases and the J gene end by 12 bases; junction bases not matched to a gene: 10. CDR3 length: 14 amino acids. The CDR3 DNA sequence: TGTGCCAGCAGCTTAATCGAGCTAGCGGGAGATGAGTACTTC. Its protein product is CASSLIELAGDEYF.

This clonotype has only a few counts. The chain uses TRBV6-6 and TRBJ2-7, with a tentative D call TRBD1 (6 bases). Germline CDR1 is MNHNY and CDR2 is SVGAGI (reference sequence). The CDR3 totals 14 residues. V gave up 5 bases and J gave up 6 bases, with 17 bases separating them. In DNA, the CDR3 is TGTGCCAGCAGTGCCCAACAGGGAGTCGGCGAGCAGTACTTC. Translation: CASSAQQGVGEQYF.

This clonotype was observed a few times. The genes are TRBV7-9 and TRBJ1-1; a weak D match, TRBD1 (6 bases). Germline lookup yields CDR1 SEHNR and CDR2 FQNEAQ (reference sequence). Trimming shortened V by 6 bases and J by 9 bases, and 11 bases separated the two germline ends. This CDR3 is built from 11 residues. The CDR3 reads CASSRTDQAFF. DNA for the CDR3: TGTGCCAGCAGTCGGACAGACCAAGCTTTCTTT. The full variable domain, its missing parts supplied by reference TRBV7-9 and TRBJ1-1, is DTGVSQNPRHKITKRGQNVTFRCDPISEHNRLYWYRQTLGQGPEFLTYFQNEAQLEKSRLLSDRFSAERPKGSFSTLEIQRTEQGDSAMYLCASSRTDQAFFGQGTRLTVV.